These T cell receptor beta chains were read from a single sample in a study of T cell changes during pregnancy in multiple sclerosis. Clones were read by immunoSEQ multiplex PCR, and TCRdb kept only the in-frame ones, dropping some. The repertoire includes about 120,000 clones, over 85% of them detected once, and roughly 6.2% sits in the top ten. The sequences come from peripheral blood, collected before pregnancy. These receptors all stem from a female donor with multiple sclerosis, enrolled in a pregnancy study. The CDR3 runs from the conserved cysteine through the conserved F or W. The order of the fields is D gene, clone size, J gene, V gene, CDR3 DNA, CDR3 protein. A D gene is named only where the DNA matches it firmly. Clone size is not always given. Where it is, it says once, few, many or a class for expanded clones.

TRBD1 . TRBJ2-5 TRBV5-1 TGCGCCAGCAGCTTGGCGGCGGGGACAGGTCAAGAGACCCAGTACTTC CASSLAAGTGQETQYF
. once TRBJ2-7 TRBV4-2 TGTGCCAGCAGCCCTTCGGACTCGCCCATAGGGGAGCAGTACTTC CASSPSDSPIGEQYF
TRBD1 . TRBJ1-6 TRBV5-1 TGCGCCAGCAGCTTTGGGGGGACAGGGGATTCACCCCTCCACTTT CASSFGGTGDSPLHF
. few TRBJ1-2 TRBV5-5 TGTGCCAGCAGCTTTGGCGGACAGCCGAGATATGGCTACACCTTC CASSFGGQPRYGYTF
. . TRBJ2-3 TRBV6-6 TGTGCCAGCAGCCGAGACGGGAGCACAGATACGCAGTATTTT CASSRDGSTDTQYF
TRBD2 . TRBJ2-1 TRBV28 TGTGCCAGCAGTAGGCCGGCGACTAGCGGGAGTCTTGAGCAGTTCTTC CASSRPATSGSLEQFF
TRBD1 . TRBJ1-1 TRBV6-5 TGTGCCAGCAGAACCGGGACAGGGGGCAACACTGAAGCTTTCTTT CASRTGTGGNTEAFF
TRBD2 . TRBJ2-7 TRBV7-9 TGTGCCAGCACCGGACTAGCGGCCCAGCTCTCCTACGAGCAGTACTTC CASTGLAAQLSYEQYF
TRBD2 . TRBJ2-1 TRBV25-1 TGTGCCAGCAGTGATTTGGCGGGAGGGGAATACAATGAGCAGTTCTTC CASSDLAGGEYNEQFF
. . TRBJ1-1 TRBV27 TGTGCCAGCAGGGTTGGCGGGACCGACACTGAAGCTTTCTTT CASRVGGTDTEAFF
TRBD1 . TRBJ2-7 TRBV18 TGTGCCAGCTCACCACGTTCCCTGACAGGGGGTTTCCACGAGCAGTACTTC CASSPRSLTGGFHEQYF
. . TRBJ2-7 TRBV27 TGTGCCAGCAGTTTAAGGGGTTTGGTATACGAGCAGTACTTC CASSLRGLVYEQYF
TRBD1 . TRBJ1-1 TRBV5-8 TGTGCCAGCAGCGGCAGGACAGGGGTGGAGAGGAAAGCTTTCTTT CASSGRTGVERKAFF
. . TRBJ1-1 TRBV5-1 TGCGCCAGCAGCTTTACGACAAATGGGAACACTGAAGCTTTCTTT CASSFTTNGNTEAFF
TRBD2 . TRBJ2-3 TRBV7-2 TGTGCCAGCAGCTTGGGGACTAACACAGATACGCAGTATTTT CASSLGTNTDTQYF
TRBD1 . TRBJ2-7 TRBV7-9 TGTGCCAGCAGCGCACAACCGGGACAGGGTTCCTACGAGCAGTACTTC CASSAQPGQGSYEQYF
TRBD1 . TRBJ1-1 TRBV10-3 TGTGCCATCAGGGGGACAGGGTGGGACACTGAAGCTTTCTTT CAIRGTGWDTEAFF
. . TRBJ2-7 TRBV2 TGTGCCAGCAGTAGGAGCTCCTACGAGCAGTACTTC CASSRSSYEQYF
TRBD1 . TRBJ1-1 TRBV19 TGTGCCAGTAGTGTTCTCCCGGGACAGGGCAACACTGAAGCTTTCTTT CASSVLPGQGNTEAFF
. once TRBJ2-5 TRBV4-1 TGCGCCAGCAGCCAAGATCCCACTAGACAAGAGACCCAGTACTTC CASSQDPTRQETQYF
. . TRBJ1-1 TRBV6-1 TGTGCCAGCAGGTTAACAGGTGTGACTGAAGCTTTCTTT CASRLTGVTEAFF
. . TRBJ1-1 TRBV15 TGTGCCACCAGAGGGGCCGGAGGGAGGCACACTGAAGCTTTCTTT CATRGAGGRHTEAFF
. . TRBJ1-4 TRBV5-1 TGCGCCAGCAGCTTGGGCGGCAGGGCTAATGAAAAACTGTTTTTT CASSLGGRANEKLFF
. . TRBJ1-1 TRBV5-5 TGTGCCAGCAGCTTGAGTCTGCTAAACACTGAAGCTTTCTTT CASSLSLLNTEAFF
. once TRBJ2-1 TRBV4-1 TGCGCCAGCAGCCAAGATGGGCAGGGGAACAATGAGCAGTTCTTC CASSQDGQGNNEQFF
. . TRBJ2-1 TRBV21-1 TGTGCCAGCAGCAAAGCTTTCAGCGGGAGGTCCTACAATGAGCAGTTCTTC CASSKAFSGRSYNEQFF
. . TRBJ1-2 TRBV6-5 TGTGCCAGCAGTTACTCCGGCCAGGGTCTTTACTATGGCTACACCTTC CASSYSGQGLYYGYTF
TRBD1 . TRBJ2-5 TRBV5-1 TGCGCCAGCAGCCCCCTGACAGGGGAGTGGAGAGAGACCCAGTACTTC CASSPLTGEWRETQYF
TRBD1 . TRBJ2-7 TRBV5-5 TGTGCCAGCAGCTTCGAGGACAGGGGTGCCTACGAGCAGTACTTC CASSFEDRGAYEQYF
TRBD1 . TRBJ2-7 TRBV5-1 TGCGCCAGCAGCCAATCCGGGACAGGGAGGGGAGAGCAGTACTTC CASSQSGTGRGEQYF
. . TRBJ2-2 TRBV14 TGTGCCAGCGCAGATTCCGGGGAGCTGTTTTTT CASADSGELFF
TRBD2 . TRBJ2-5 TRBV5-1 TGCGCCAGCAGCTTGGCGGGACTACCGTACCAAGAGACCCAGTACTTC CASSLAGLPYQETQYF
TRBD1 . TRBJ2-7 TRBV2 TGTGCCAGCAGTGGGGACAGGGGGCGACTATACGAGCAGTACTTC CASSGDRGRLYEQYF
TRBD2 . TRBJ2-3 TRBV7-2 TGTGCCAGCAGCTCGGGCGGGAGGGACACAGATACGCAGTATTTT CASSSGGRDTDTQYF
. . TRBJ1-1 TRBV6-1 TGTGCCAGCAGAGCCGAACAGGGTACTGAAGCTTTCTTT CASRAEQGTEAFF
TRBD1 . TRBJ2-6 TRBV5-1 TGCGCCAGCAGCCCAAGGACAGGGGTGAGTGGGGCCAACGTCCTGACTTTC CASSPRTGVSGANVLTF
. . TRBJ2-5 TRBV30 TGTGCCTGGAGTCCGCGGGGGCGATCGTACCAAGAGACCCAGTACTTC CAWSPRGRSYQETQYF
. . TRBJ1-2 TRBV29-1 TGCAGCGTTTGGGGTCGGGAGGGGACTGGCTACACCTTC CSVWGREGTGYTF
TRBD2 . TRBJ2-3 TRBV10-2 TGCGCCAGCAGTGTACGCCAAGGACTAGCGGGAGACCTAGATACGCAGTATTTT CASSVRQGLAGDLDTQYF
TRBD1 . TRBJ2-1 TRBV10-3 TGTGCCATTTCGGGACAGGGTCTCTACAATGAGCAGTTCTTC CAISGQGLYNEQFF
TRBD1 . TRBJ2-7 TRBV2 TGTGCCAGCAGTCGGACAGGGTCGATGGACGAGCAGTACTTC CASSRTGSMDEQYF
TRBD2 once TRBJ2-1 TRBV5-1 TGCGCCAGCAGCCCGGGAGGGGAGATTTCTAATGAGCAGTTCTTC CASSPGGEISNEQFF
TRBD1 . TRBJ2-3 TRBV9 TGTGCCAGCAGCGCACAGGGGGCAGGAGATACGCAGTATTTT CASSAQGAGDTQYF
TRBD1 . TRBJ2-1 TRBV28 TGTGCCAGCAGTCCGACAGGGTCCTACAATGAGCAGTTCTTC CASSPTGSYNEQFF
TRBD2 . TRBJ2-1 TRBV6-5 TGTGCCAGCACTCCTAGCGGGACAAAGGGGGAGCAGTTCTTC CASTPSGTKGEQFF
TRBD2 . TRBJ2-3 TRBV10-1 TGCGCCAGCAGTGTCGGACTAGCGGGAGTTGAAAATACGCAGTATTTT CASSVGLAGVENTQYF
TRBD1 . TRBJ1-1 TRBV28 TGTGCCAGTCAGGGGGCGGGAGACACTGAAGCTTTCTTT CASQGAGDTEAFF
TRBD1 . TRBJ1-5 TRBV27 TGTGCCAGCAATCTGTTTGTCCCAGGGGGCTTCCGAAATCAGCCCCAGCATTTT CASNLFVPGGFRNQPQHF
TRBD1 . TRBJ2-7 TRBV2 TGTGCCAGCAGTCTTACCGGGACAGGGGGCCCCCTCGGCTACGAGCAGTACTTC CASSLTGTGGPLGYEQYF
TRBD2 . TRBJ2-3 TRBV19 TGTGCCAGTAGTACTAGCGGGGGGGCCACAGATACGCAGTATTTT CASSTSGGATDTQYF
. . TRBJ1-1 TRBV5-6 TGTGCCAGCAGCTTGTTCGCCGGGGGGCTGGGCACTGAAGCTTTCTTT CASSLFAGGLGTEAFF
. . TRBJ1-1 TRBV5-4 TGTGCCAGCAGCCTCGGCGCAGGGCTGAACACTGAAGCTTTCTTT CASSLGAGLNTEAFF
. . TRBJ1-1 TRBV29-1 TGCAGCGGTGGAGGGATTGAAGCTTTCTTT CSGGGIEAFF
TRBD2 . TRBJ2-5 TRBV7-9 TGTGCCAGCAGCCCAAATCTAGCGGGAGGCCAAGAGACCCAGTACTTC CASSPNLAGGQETQYF
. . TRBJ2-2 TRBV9 TGTGCCAGCAGCGTATTTTGGGGCCTCAACACCGGGGAGCTGTTTTTT CASSVFWGLNTGELFF
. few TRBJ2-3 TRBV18 TGTGCCAGCTCCCAGGGGGGAGATACGCAGTATTTT CASSQGGDTQYF
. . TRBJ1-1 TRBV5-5 TGTGCCAGCAGCTTGGAACCCCAGGGGAACACTGAAGCTTTCTTT CASSLEPQGNTEAFF